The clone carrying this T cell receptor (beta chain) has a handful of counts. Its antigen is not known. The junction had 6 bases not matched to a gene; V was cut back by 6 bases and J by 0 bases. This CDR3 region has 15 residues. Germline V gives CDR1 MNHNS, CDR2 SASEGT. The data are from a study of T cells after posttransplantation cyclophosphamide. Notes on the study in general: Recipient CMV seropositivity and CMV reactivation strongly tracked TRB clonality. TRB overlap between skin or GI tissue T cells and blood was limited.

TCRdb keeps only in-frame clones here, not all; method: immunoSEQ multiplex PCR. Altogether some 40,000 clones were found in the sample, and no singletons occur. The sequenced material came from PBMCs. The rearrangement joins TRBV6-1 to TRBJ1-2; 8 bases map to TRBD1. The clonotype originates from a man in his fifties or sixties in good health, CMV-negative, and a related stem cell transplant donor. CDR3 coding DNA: TGTGCCAGCAGACCCCGACAGGGGACTAACTATGGCTACACCTTC. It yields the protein CASRPRQGTNYGYTF.